These 9 T cell receptor beta chains came from one sample sequenced in a study of blood T cell repertoires in COVID-19 (dated by TCRdb to about 2020). The library was built by means of the immunoSEQ multiplex PCR assay. TCRdb stores this immuneACCESS table with in-frame sequences only. Part of the clones is absent; in the studies checked, under half of the shortfall reflects unresolved V genes, and no reason is known for the rest. The sample profile shows about 400,000 clones; nearly 90% of them were found once. The ten largest account for roughly 2% of the sample. The sequencing input was PBMCs or T cells enriched from blood (not recorded which). All receptors derive from a woman aged 40 to 49 with acute COVID-19.

This clone turned up a few times. The gene calls are TRBV11-3 and TRBJ2-2; maybe TRBD1 (6 bases). The CDR3 loop spans 16 amino acids. V was trimmed by 5 bases and J by 1 base, leaving 14 bases between them. Germline values: CDR1 SGHNT, CDR2 YENEEA. Here the CDR3 reads CASSPGTSQNTGELFF. The CDR3 region has the DNA TGTGCCAGCAGCCCTGGGACATCGCAGAACACCGGGGAGCTGTTTTTT.

This clone has just a few counts. This chain joins TRBV5-1 and TRBJ1-2, with D uncertain. From germline, CDR1 is SGHRS and CDR2 YFSETQ. Trimming pared 6 bases from V and 2 bases from J, leaving 11 bases between. This CDR3 is built from 13 residues. The CDR3, as DNA: TGCGCCAGCAATGCGGAATCGAACTATGGCTACACCTTC. Its translation is CASNAESNYGYTF. The full variable domain, completed using reference TRBV5-1 and TRBJ1-2, is KAGVTQTPRYLIKTRGQQVTLSCSPISGHRSVSWYQQTPGQGLQFLFEYFSETQRNKGNFPGRFSGRQFSNSRSEMNVSTLELGDSALYLCASNAESNYGYTFGSGTRLTVV.

This clone was picked up a small number of times. The chain is built from TRBV5-6 and TRBJ1-2; D might be TRBD1 (5 bases). The V gene's germline CDR1 is SGHDT and CDR2 YYEEEE. V was pared by 0 bases and J by 4 bases, with 13 bases between. The length of the CDR3 is 15 residues. Here the CDR3 DNA reads TGTGCCAGCAGCTTGGAGATGGGGGGAAGCTATGGCTACACCTTC. Encoded protein: CASSLEMGGSYGYTF.

The J gene is TRBJ2-1, the V gene TRBV19, with D maybe TRBD2 (5 bases). CDR3 length: 13 residues. Trimming stripped 5 bases from V and 6 bases from J, with 11 bases between. Germline-derived CDR1 and CDR2 are LNHDA and SQIVND (reference sequence). The CDR3, as DNA: TGTGCCAGTAGTCCCCCGGGAACCAATGAGCAGTTCTTC. Amino acid sequence: CASSPPGTNEQFF.

The chain recombines TRBV12-3 or TRBV12-4 with TRBJ2-2; the D is unclear. The CDR3 spans 12 residues. Deletions cut 4 bases from V and 8 bases from J, with 8 bases between. CDR3 nucleotide sequence: TGTGCCAGCAGTTCCAGATGGGGGGAGCTGTTTTTT. Translation gives CASSSRWGELFF.

This chain connects TRBV6-5 to TRBJ1-2; perhaps TRBD1 as D (5 bases). V lost 6 bases, J lost 7 bases, and 18 bases lay in between. This CDR3 region has 14 residues. Germline CDR1 and CDR2: MNHEY and SVGAGI. CDR3 in DNA: TGTGCCAGCAGGTTCAGGGCCTTATTGGGTGGCTACACCTTC. It codes for CASRFRALLGGYTF.

This clone showed up just once. This chain links TRBV30 with TRBJ2-7; the D gene is possibly TRBD1 (5 bases). The CDR3 consists of 13 residues. CDR1 and CDR2 (germline): GTSNPN, SVGIG (reference sequence). V lost 3 bases, J lost 3 bases, and 12 bases lay in between. CDR3 sequence reads: CAWRLQGSYEQYF. The CDR3 DNA follows: TGTGCCTGGAGGTTGCAGGGCAGCTACGAGCAGTACTTC.

This clone was detected a few times. The chain has TRBV27 and TRBJ1-6, with TRBD1 identical over 8 bases. There are 17 residues in the CDR3. V was clipped by 4 bases and J by 7 bases; unmatched bases: 12. Germline assignment: CDR1 MNHEY and CDR2 SMNVEV (reference sequence). The CDR3 DNA reads as TGTGCCAGCAGTTCCCTGACGCAGGGGGCAGGGAATTCACCCCTCCACTTT. Amino acid sequence: CASSSLTQGAGNSPLHF.

In this sample, this clone turned up a few times. The V gene is TRBV7-2, the J gene TRBJ1-3; D possibly corresponds to TRBD1 (5 bases). CDR1 and CDR2 (germline): SGHTA, FQGNSA. The CDR3 contains 16 residues. The V end was cut by 4 bases, the J end by 4 bases, with 17 bases between. CDR3 sequence reads: CASSSGDARGGNTIYF. DNA of the CDR3: TGTGCCAGCAGCTCAGGCGATGCGCGGGGGGGAAACACCATATATTTT.